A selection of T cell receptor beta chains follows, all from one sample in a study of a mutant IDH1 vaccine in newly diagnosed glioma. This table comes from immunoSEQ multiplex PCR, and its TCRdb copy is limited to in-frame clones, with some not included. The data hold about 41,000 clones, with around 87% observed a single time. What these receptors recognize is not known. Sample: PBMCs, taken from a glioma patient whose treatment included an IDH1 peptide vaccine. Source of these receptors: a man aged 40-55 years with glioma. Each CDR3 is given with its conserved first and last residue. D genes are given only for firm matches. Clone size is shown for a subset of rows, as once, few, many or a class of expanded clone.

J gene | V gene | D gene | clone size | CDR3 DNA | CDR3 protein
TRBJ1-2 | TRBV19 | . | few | TGTGCCAGTTCCCCCCGGGCGTCATGGGGCTATGGCTACACCTTC | CASSPRASWGYGYTF
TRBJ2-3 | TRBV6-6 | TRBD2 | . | TGTGCCAGCAGGCAGCGGGACACAGATACGCAGTATTTT | CASRQRDTDTQYF
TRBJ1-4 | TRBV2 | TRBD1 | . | TGTGCCAGCAAGTCCGGACAGGGAACTGAAAAACTGTTTTTT | CASKSGQGTEKLFF
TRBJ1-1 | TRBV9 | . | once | TGTGCCAGCAGCCCCCTCGGACAGACGAACACTGAAGCTTTCTTT | CASSPLGQTNTEAFF
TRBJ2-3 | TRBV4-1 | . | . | TGCGCCAGCAGCCCTCCCCCACGGGGGCCGGGAGATACGCAGTATTTT | CASSPPPRGPGDTQYF
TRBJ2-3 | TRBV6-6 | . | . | TGTGCCAGCAGCCGACAGACAGATACGCAGTATTTT | CASSRQTDTQYF
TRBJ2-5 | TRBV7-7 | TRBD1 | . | TGTGCTAGCAGCCGGACAGGGTCGGAGACCCAGTACTTC | CASSRTGSETQYF
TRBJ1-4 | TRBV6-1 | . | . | TGTGCCAGCGAACCCGTAAGTCTGGCTGAAAAACTGTTTTTT | CASEPVSLAEKLFF
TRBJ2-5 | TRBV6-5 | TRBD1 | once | TGTGCCAGCAGTACTTGGACAGGGCAAGAGACCCAGTACTTC | CASSTWTGQETQYF
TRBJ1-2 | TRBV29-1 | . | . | TGCAGCGTTGAGGACGGGAACTATGGCTACACCTTC | CSVEDGNYGYTF
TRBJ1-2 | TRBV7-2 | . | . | TGTGCCAGCAGCTTAGCGTTCAGGGGTGGCTACACCTTC | CASSLAFRGGYTF
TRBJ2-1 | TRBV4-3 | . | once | TGCGCCAGCAGCCAACTAACGGGCCCCTACAATGAGCAGTTCTTC | CASSQLTGPYNEQFF
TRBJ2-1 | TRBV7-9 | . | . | TGTGCCAGCAGCTCAACGAAGGACATAGCCTACAATGAGCAGTTCTTC | CASSSTKDIAYNEQFF
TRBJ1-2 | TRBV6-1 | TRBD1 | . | TGTGCCAGCAGCTCCCCGGGACAGGGTTTGTCTGGCTACACCTTC | CASSSPGQGLSGYTF
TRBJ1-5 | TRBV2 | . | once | TGTGCCAGCAGTCTTGGACAGACCGGGAGCCAACCCCAGCATTTT | CASSLGQTGSQPQHF
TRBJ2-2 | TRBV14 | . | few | TGTGCCAGCAGGGGAAGTGAACAGGGACCCATCGCCGGGGAGCTGTTTTTT | CASRGSEQGPIAGELFF
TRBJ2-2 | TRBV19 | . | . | TGTGCCAGTAGTATAGTCACTAGTAGGGACACCGGGGAGCTGTTTTTT | CASSIVTSRDTGELFF
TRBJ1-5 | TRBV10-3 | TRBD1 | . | TGTGCCATCAGTGAGTCAGACAGGGGGGGCAATCAGCCCCAGCATTTT | CAISESDRGGNQPQHF
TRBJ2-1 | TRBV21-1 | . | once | TGTGCCAGCAGCAATTGGGACACCCTTCTCGAGGATGAGCAGTTCTTC | CASSNWDTLLEDEQFF
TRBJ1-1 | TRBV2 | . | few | TGTGCCAGCAGTTTAACAGGGAGTAGAACTGAAGCTTTCTTT | CASSLTGSRTEAFF
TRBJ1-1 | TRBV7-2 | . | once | TGTGCCAGCAGCTTAGAGCTGGGGGGGACCGAAGCTTTCTTT | CASSLELGGTEAFF
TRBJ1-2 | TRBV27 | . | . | TGTGCCAGCAGTTTAGGGCGGAGTTTTAACTATGGCTACACCTTC | CASSLGRSFNYGYTF
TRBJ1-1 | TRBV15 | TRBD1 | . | TGTGCCACACGGACAGGGTGGGACACTGAAGCTTTCTTT | CATRTGWDTEAFF
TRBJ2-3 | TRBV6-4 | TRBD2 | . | TGTGCCAGCAGTGACGGGACTAGCGGGACAGATACGCAGTATTTT | CASSDGTSGTDTQYF
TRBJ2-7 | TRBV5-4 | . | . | TGTGCCAGCAGCTTGGGCGGGACGAGCTCCTACGAGCAGTACTTC | CASSLGGTSSYEQYF
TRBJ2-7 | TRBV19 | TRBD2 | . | TGTGCCAGTAGTATAGCTGGGACTAGCGGGAGTCCCGAGCAGTACTTC | CASSIAGTSGSPEQYF
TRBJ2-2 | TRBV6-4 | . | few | TGTGCCAGCAGTGACTCACAGGCTAGCGCCGGGGAGCTGTTTTTT | CASSDSQASAGELFF
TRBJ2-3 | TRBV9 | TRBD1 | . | TGTGCCAGCAGCGAAACCCTAGGGACAGGGATCCGATCAGATACGCAGTATTTT | CASSETLGTGIRSDTQYF
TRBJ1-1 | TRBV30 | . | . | TGTGCCTGGCGTCCGGGCCTACCCAACACTGAAGCTTTCTTT | CAWRPGLPNTEAFF
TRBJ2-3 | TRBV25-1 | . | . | TGTGCCAGCAGTGCCTCCGGGGGGCCAGATACGCAGTATTTT | CASSASGGPDTQYF
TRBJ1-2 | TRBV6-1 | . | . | TGTGCCAGCAGTGAAACAGCTAACTATGGCTACACCTTC | CASSETANYGYTF
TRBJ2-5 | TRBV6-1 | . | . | TGTGCCAGCAATCTAGGAGGGAATTGGGGTGAGACCCAGTACTTC | CASNLGGNWGETQYF
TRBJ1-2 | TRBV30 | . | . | TGTGCCTGGAGGGCCTACAGAGGCGATGGCTACACCTTC | CAWRAYRGDGYTF
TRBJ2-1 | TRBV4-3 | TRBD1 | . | TGCGCCAGCAGCCGCCGACAGGGACGTTTAAATGAGCAGTTCTTC | CASSRRQGRLNEQFF
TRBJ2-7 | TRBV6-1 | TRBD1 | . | TGTGCCAGCAGTGAATATGCACAGGGGGTGTCCTACGAGCAGTACTTC | CASSEYAQGVSYEQYF
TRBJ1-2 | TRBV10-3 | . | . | TGTGCCATCAGTGCTGATGGTCCAGCTAACTATGGCTACACCTTC | CAISADGPANYGYTF
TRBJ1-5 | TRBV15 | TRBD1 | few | TGTGCCACCAGCAGAGACGGGGACAGAAATCAGCCCCAGCATTTT | CATSRDGDRNQPQHF
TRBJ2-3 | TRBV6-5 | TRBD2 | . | TGTGCCAGCAGGAAGGGACTAGCGAAGGATACGCAGTATTTT | CASRKGLAKDTQYF
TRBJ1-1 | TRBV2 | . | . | TGTGCCAGCAGCCCCCATGGGACGGGGAACACTGAAGCTTTCTTT | CASSPHGTGNTEAFF
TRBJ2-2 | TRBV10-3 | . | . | TGTGCCATCAGTGGCGGGGCATCCGCGAACACCGGGGAGCTGTTTTTT | CAISGGASANTGELFF
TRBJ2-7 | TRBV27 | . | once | TGTGCCAGCAGTTTAAGAGGGGCTCCCTACGAGCAGTACTTC | CASSLRGAPYEQYF
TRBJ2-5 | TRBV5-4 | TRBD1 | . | TGTGCCAGCAGCCCCACAGGGGGCGGAGAGACCCAGTACTTC | CASSPTGGGETQYF
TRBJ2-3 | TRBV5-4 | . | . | TGTGCCAGCAGCTCCGGATGGCAGGGTTTGGCAGATACGCAGTATTTT | CASSSGWQGLADTQYF
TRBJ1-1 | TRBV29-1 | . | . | TGCAGCGTTGAATTAGGGAACACTGAAGCTTTCTTT | CSVELGNTEAFF